This T cell receptor (beta chain) was sequenced in a study of identical twins. Study-level results: In cord blood, abundant beta clonotypes had fewer insertions; memory showed no trend. The authors drew conclusions from cross-sectional statistical analysis rather than following the same donors.

MiXCR, run by TCRdb on the 5' RACE reads, gives a single entry per CDR3 protein. The sample consists of fewer than 800,000 distinct CDR3 sequences, about 7% of them appearing once. CDR1 is DFQATT and CDR2 is SNEGSKA in the germline V gene (reference sequence). Trimming at V came to 3 bases and at J to 7 bases, leaving 9 bases not matched to a gene. This CDR3 spans 14 amino acids. As for this clonotype: Antigen specificity is unknown.

The same data also contributed to another study, on yellow fever vaccine responses in identical twins.

This receptor was taken from a woman between 18 and 29 years old in good health. The J gene is TRBJ2-7, the V gene TRBV20-1, with 10 bases lining up with TRBD2. The sample was PBMCs. The DNA of the CDR3 is TGCAGTGCTAGGTCAGCGGGAGGGCCGGGAGAGCAGTACTTC. Translated: CSARSAGGPGEQYF.